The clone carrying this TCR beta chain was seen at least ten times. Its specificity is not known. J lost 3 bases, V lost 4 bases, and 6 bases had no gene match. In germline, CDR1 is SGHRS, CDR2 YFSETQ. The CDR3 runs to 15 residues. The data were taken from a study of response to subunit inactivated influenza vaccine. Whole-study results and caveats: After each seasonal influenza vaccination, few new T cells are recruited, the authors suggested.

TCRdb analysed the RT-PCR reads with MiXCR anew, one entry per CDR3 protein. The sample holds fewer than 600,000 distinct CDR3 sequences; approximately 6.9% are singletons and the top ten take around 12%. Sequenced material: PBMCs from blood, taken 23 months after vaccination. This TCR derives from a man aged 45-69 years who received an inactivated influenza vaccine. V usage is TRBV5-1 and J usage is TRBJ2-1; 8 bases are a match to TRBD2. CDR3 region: CASSEAGTSYNEQFF. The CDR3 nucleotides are TGCGCCAGCAGCGAAGCCGGGACTAGCTACAATGAGCAGTTCTTC.